This T cell receptor (beta chain) came from a study of shared clonotypes between healthy human individuals. Study-level results: At large depth, rarefaction still showed sorted-subset sequencing to be incomplete. Exclusively blood specimens were collected; tissue repertoires likely differ.

Several immunoSEQ 96-well plates shared each subset's DNA, each plate a replicate. Method: immunoSEQ multiplex PCR; TCRdb's copy keeps in-frame clones and lacks some. Of roughly 2 million clones detected, about 94% appear once; the ten largest clones hold more than 0.1%. As concerns this clone: Its antigen is not identified.

Splitting of CD4+ cells produced CD45RA+ naive and CD45RA-negative memory subsets. CDR1 is SGHTA, CDR2 FQGNSA, per germline. The CDR3 loop spans 15 amino acids. The V gene lost 5 bases and the J gene lost 0 bases, with 13 bases spanning the gap. This TCR came from a man aged 18 to 29 in good health. V is TRBV7-2 and J is TRBJ1-2; D unclear. The specimen sequenced was naive CD4+ T cells sorted from blood. The subset here: CD45RA+ positively selected. The CDR3 region is CASSPTLTANYGYTF. CDR3 coding DNA: TGTGCCAGCAGCCCAACCCTTACAGCTAACTATGGCTACACCTTC.